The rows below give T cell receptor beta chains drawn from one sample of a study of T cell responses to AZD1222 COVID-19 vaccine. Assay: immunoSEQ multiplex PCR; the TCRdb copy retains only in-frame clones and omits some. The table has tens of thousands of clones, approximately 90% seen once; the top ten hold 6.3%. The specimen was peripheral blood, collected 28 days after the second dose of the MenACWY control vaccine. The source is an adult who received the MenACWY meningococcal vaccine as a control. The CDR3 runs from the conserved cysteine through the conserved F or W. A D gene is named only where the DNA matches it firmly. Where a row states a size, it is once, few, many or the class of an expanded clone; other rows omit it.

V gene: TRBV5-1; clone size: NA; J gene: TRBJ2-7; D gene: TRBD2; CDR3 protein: CASSPLSSGSSYEQYF; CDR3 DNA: TGCGCCAGCAGCCCCCTTTCTAGCGGGAGTAGCTACGAGCAGTACTTC
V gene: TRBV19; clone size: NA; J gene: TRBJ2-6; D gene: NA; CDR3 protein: CASSIFPSGANVLTF; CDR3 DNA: TGTGCCAGTAGTATATTTCCCTCTGGGGCCAACGTCCTGACTTTC
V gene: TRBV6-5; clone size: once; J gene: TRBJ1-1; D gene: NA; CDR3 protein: CASIREMAFF; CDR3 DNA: TGTGCCAGCATCCGGGAGATGGCTTTCTTT
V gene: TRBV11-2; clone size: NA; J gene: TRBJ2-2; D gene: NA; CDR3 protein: CASSLQGRAGELFF; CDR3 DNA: TGTGCCAGCAGCTTGCAGGGGCGCGCCGGGGAGCTGTTTTTT
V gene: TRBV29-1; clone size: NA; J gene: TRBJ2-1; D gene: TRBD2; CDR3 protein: CSVEGLVQQSYNEQFF; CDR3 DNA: TGCAGCGTTGAGGGACTAGTTCAGCAATCCTACAATGAGCAGTTCTTC
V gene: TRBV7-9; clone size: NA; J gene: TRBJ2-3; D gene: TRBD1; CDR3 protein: CASSTTGGTDTQYF; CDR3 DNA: TGTGCCAGCAGCACGACAGGGGGGACAGATACGCAGTATTTT
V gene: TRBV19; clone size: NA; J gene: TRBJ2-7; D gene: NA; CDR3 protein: CASSIDTYSYEQYF; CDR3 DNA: TGTGCCAGTAGTATTGACACTTACTCCTACGAGCAGTACTTC
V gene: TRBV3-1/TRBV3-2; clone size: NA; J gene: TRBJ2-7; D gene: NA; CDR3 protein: CASSQKPNPIYEQYF; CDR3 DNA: TGTGCCAGCAGCCAAAAGCCCAACCCTATCTACGAGCAGTACTTC
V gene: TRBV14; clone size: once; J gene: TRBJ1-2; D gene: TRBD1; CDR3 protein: CASSPGTAYGYTF; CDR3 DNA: TGTGCCAGCAGCCCCGGGACAGCCTATGGCTACACCTTC
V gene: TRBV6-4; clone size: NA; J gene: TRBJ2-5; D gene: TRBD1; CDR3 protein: CASSEGQGAQTQYF; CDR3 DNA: TGTGCCAGCAGTGAGGGACAGGGGGCTCAGACCCAGTACTTC
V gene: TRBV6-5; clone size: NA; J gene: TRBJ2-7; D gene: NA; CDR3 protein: CASSYATDLYEQYF; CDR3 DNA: TGTGCCAGCAGTTACGCAACAGATCTCTACGAGCAGTACTTC
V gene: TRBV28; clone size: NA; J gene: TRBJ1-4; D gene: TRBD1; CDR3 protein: CASKPLQGAGKEKLFF; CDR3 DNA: TGTGCCAGCAAACCCTTACAGGGGGCGGGAAAGGAAAAACTGTTTTTT
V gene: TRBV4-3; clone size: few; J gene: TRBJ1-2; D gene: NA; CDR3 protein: CASSQSGLYGYTF; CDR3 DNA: TGCGCCAGCAGCCAGTCGGGTCTCTATGGCTACACCTTC
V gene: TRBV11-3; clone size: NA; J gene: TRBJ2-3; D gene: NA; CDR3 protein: CASSSRGPPLVSTQYF; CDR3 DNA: TGTGCCAGCAGCTCCCGAGGCCCCCCTCTCGTCAGTACGCAGTATTTT
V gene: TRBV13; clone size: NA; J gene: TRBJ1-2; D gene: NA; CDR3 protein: CASSLQGSINYGYTF; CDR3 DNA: TGTGCCAGCAGCTTACAGGGCTCGATTAACTATGGCTACACCTTC
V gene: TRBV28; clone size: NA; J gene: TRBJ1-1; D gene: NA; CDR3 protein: CASSPGALNTEAFF; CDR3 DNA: TGTGCCAGCAGTCCTGGGGCCTTGAACACTGAAGCTTTCTTT
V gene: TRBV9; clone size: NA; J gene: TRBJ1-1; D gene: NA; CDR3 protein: CASSVMAENTEAFF; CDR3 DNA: TGTGCCAGCAGCGTGATGGCCGAAAACACTGAAGCTTTCTTT
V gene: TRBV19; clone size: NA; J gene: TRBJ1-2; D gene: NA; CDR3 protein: CASLPGPGVSGYTF; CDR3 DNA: TGTGCCAGTCTCCCCGGGCCAGGGGTTTCGGGCTACACCTTC
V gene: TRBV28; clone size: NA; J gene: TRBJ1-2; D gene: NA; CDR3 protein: CASSLGMANYGYTF; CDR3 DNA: TGTGCCAGCAGTTTGGGAATGGCCAACTATGGCTACACCTTC
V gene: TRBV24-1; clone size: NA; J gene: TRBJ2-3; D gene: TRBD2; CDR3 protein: CATSDGTSAAWDTQYF; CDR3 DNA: TGTGCCACCAGTGACGGGACTAGCGCTGCTTGGGATACGCAGTATTTT
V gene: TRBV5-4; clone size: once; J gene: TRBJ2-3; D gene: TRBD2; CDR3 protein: CASSLFTSGSWDTQYF; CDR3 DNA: TGTGCCAGCAGCTTGTTTACTAGCGGGAGTTGGGATACGCAGTATTTT
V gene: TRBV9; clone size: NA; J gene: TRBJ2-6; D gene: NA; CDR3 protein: CASSVAKEGGSGANVLTF; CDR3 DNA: TGTGCCAGCAGCGTAGCTAAGGAGGGGGGCTCTGGGGCCAACGTCCTGACTTTC
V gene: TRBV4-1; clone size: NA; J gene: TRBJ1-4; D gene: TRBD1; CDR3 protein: CASSQEGDRGLFF; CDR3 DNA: TGCGCCAGCAGCCAAGAAGGGGACAGGGGGCTGTTTTTT
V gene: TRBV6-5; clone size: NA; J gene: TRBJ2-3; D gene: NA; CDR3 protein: CASSYYEGVQDTQYF; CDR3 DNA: TGTGCCAGCAGTTACTACGAGGGAGTGCAAGATACGCAGTATTTT
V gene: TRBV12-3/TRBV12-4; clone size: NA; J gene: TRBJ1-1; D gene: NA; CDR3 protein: CASSVGLTEAFF; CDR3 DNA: TGTGCCAGCAGCGTAGGCCTCACTGAAGCTTTCTTT
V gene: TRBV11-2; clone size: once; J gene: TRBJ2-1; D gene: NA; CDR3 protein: CASSPAGRSYNEQFF; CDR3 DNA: TGTGCCAGCAGCCCTGCGGGGCGGTCCTACAATGAGCAGTTCTTC
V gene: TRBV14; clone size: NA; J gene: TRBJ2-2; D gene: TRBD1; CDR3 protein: CASSHTGTGNTGELFF; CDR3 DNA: TGTGCCAGCAGCCACACCGGGACAGGGAACACCGGGGAGCTGTTTTTT
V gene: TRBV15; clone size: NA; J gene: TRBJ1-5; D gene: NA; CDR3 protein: CATSRRSRGENQPQHF; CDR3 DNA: TGTGCCACCAGCAGAAGGTCTAGGGGGGAAAATCAGCCCCAGCATTTT
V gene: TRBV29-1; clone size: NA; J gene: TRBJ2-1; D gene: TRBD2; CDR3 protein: CSVIRREGSNEQFF; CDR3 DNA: TGCAGCGTGATCCGGCGGGAGGGTTCAAATGAGCAGTTCTTC
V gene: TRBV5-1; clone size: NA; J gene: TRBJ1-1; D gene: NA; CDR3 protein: CASSLGYRVPMNTEAFF; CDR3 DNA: TGCGCCAGCAGCTTGGGCTACAGGGTCCCTATGAACACTGAAGCTTTCTTT
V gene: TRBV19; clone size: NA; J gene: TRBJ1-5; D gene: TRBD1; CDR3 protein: CASTDRGPKQPQHF; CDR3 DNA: TGTGCCAGTACGGACAGGGGGCCGAAACAGCCCCAGCATTTT
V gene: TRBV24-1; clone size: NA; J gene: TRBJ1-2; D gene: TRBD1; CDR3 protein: CATSDPYDGQGARYTF; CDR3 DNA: TGTGCCACCAGTGACCCCTACGATGGACAGGGCGCGCGCTACACCTTC
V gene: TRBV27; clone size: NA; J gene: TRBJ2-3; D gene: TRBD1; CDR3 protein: CASRPGQGYTDTQYF; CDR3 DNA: TGTGCCAGCAGGCCAGGACAGGGGTATACAGATACGCAGTATTTT
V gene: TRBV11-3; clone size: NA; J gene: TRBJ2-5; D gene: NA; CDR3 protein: CASSSCETQYF; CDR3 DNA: TGTGCCAGCAGCTCTTGCGAGACCCAGTACTTC
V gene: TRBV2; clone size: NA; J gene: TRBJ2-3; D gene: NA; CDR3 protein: CASSEAPSTSTDTQYF; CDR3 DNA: TGTGCCAGCAGTGAGGCCCCGTCGACAAGCACAGATACGCAGTATTTT
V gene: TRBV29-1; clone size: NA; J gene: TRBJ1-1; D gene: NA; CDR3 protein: CSVVVVARGEAFF; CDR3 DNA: TGCAGCGTTGTCGTCGTGGCTCGCGGGGAAGCTTTCTTT
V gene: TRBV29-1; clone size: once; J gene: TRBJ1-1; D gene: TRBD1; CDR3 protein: CSVVAGGYAEAFF; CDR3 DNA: TGCAGCGTTGTGGCAGGGGGATACGCTGAAGCTTTCTTT
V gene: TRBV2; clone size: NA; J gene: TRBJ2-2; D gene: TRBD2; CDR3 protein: CASVGRGTGELFF; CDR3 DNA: TGTGCCAGCGTTGGGAGGGGCACCGGGGAGCTGTTTTTT